This paragraph covers one T cell receptor (beta chain) sequence. These data come from a study of identical twins' blood T cells. The CDR3 runs to 15 residues. From germline, CDR1 is MNHEY and CDR2 SMNVEV (reference sequence). V was clipped by 2 bases and J by 4 bases, with 12 bases between them. In TCRdb, the 5' RACE reads were re-called with MiXCR into one record per CDR3 protein. The sample lists 350,000 to 400,000 distinct CDR3 sequences, approximately 30% occurring once. This chain connects TRBV27 to TRBJ2-1; the D gene is possibly TRBD2 (5 bases). Material: PBMCs. The receptor comes from a woman aged 18-55 years in good health. The CDR3 region has the DNA TGTGCCAGCAGTTTAGTGCCTAGCCAGTACAATGAGCAGTTCTTC. It encodes CASSLVPSQYNEQFF.